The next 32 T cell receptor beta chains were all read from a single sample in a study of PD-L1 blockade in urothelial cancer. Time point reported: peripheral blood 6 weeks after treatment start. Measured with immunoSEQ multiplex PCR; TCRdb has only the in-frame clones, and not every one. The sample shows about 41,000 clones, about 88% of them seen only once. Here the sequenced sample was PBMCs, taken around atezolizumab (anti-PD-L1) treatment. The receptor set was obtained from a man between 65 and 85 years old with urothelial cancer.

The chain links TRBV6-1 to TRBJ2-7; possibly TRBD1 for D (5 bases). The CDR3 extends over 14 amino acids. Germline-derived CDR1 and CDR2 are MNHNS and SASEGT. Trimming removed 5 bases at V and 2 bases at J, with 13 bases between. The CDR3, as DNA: TGTGCCAGCAGTACAGGTCCGTGGGCCTACGAGCAGTACTTC. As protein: CASSTGPWAYEQYF.

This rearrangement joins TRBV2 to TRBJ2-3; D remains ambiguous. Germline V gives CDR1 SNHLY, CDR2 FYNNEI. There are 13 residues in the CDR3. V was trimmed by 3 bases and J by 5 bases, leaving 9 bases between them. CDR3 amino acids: CASSDQRGDTQYF. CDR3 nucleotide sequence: TGTGCCAGCAGTGATCAGCGAGGAGATACGCAGTATTTT.

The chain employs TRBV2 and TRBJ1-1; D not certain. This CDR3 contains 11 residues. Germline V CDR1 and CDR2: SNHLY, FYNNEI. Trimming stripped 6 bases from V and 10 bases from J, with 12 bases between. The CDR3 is CASSGPLGAFF. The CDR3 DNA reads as TGTGCCAGCAGCGGTCCCCTAGGAGCTTTCTTT.

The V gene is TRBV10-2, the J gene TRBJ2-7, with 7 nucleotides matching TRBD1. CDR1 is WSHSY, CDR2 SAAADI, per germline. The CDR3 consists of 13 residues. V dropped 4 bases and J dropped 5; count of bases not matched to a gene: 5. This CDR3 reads CASSAGGLHEQYF. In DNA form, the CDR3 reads TGCGCCAGCAGTGCAGGGGGTCTACACGAGCAGTACTTC.

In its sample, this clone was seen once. The CDR3 sequence is CASSLDGGAGAEQYF. The CDR3 DNA follows: TGTGCCAGCAGCTTGGACGGGGGAGCGGGAGCCGAGCAGTACTTC. The chain couples TRBV7-6 to TRBJ2-7; 8 positions match TRBD2. The junction had 10 bases not matched to a gene; V was cut back by 3 bases and J by 6 bases. The CDR3 has 15 residues. Germline CDR1 reads SGHVS; CDR2 reads FNYEAQ.

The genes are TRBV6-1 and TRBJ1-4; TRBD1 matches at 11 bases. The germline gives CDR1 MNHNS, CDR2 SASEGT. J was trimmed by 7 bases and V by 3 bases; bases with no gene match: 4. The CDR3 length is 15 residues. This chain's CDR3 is CASSDGTGGIEKLFF. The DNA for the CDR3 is TGTGCCAGCAGTGATGGGACAGGGGGAATTGAAAAACTGTTTTTT.

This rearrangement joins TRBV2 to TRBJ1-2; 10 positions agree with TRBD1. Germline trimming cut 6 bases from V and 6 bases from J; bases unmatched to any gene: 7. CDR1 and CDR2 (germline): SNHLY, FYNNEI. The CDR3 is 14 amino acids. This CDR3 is CASSAGTGADGYTF. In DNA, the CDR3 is TGTGCCAGCAGCGCCGGGACAGGGGCCGATGGCTACACCTTC.

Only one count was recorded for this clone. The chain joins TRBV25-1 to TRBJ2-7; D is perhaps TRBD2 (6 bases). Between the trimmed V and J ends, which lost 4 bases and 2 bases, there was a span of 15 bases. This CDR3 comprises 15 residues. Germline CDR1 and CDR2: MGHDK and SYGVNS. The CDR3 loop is CASSAAGGVTYEQYF. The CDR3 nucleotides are TGTGCCAGCAGTGCCGCTGGCGGGGTCACCTACGAGCAGTACTTC.

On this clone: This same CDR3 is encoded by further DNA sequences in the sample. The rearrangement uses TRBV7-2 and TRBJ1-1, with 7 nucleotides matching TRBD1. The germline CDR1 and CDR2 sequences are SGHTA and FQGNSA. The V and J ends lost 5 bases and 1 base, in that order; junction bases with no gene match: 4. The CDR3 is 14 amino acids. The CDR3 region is CASSLGTANTEAFF. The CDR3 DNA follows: TGTGCCAGCAGCCTCGGGACAGCGAACACTGAAGCTTTCTTT.

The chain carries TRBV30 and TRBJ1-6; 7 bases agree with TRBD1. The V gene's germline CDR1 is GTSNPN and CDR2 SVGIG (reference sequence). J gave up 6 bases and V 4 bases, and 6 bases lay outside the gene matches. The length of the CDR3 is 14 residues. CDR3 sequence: CAWTPGTVNSPLHF. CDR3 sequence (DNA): TGTGCCTGGACCCCTGGGACAGTTAATTCACCCCTCCACTTT.

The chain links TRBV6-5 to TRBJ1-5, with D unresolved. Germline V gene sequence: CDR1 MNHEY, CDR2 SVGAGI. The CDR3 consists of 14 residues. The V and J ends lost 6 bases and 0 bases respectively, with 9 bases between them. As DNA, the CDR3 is TGTGCCAGCAGGGCGACACATAGCAATCAGCCCCAGCATTTT. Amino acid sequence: CASRATHSNQPQHF.

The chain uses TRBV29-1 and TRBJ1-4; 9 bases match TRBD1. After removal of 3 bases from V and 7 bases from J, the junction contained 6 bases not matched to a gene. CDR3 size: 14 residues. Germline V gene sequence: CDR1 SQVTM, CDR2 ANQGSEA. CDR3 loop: CSVDQTGGGEKLFF. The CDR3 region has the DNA TGCAGCGTTGACCAGACAGGGGGGGGTGAAAAACTGTTTTTT.

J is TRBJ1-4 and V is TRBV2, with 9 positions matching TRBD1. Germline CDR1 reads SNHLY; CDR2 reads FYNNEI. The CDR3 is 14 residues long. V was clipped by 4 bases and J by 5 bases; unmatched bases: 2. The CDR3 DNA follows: TGTGCCAGCAGTGCCGGGACAGGGAATGAAAAACTGTTTTTT. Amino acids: CASSAGTGNEKLFF.

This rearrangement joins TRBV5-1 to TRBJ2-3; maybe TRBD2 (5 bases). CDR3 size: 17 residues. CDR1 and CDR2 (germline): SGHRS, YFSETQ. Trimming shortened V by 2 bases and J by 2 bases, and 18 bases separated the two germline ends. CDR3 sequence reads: CASSFYASFGNTDTQYF. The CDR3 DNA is TGCGCCAGCAGCTTTTACGCGTCTTTCGGGAACACAGATACGCAGTATTTT.

CDR3 region: CASRYGQGSSYEQYF. The CDR3 DNA follows: TGTGCCAGCAGATACGGACAGGGGAGCTCCTACGAGCAGTACTTC. This chain joins TRBV5-5 and TRBJ2-7; 9 bases map to TRBD1. Germline V gene lookup returns CDR1 SGHKS and CDR2 YYEKEE (reference sequence). This CDR3 spans 15 amino acids. Unmatched junction bases numbered 6, after V lost 5 bases and J lost 0 bases.

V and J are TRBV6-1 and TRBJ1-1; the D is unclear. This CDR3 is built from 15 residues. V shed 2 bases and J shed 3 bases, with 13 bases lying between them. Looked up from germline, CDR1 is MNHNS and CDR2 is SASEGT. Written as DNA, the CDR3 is TGTGCCAGCAGTGAACTCCCGAACGGGGACACTGAAGCTTTCTTT. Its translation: CASSELPNGDTEAFF.

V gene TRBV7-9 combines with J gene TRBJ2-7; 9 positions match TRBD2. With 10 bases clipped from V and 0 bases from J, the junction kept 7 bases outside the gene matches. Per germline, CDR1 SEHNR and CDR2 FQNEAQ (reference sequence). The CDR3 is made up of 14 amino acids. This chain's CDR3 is CATDPTSGSYEQYF. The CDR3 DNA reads TGTGCCACAGATCCGACTAGCGGCTCCTACGAGCAGTACTTC.

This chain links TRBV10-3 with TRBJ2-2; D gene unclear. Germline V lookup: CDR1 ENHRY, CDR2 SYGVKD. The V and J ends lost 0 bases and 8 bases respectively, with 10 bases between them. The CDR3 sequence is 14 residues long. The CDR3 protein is CAISESLSSGELFF. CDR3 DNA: TGTGCCATCAGTGAGTCGCTGAGCTCGGGGGAGCTGTTTTTT.

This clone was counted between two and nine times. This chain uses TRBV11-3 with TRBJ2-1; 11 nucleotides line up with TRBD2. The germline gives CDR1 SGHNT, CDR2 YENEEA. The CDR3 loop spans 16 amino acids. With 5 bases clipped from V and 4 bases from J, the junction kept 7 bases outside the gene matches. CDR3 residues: CASSPGGTSGYNEQFF. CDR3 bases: TGTGCCAGCAGCCCAGGCGGGACTAGCGGTTACAATGAGCAGTTCTTC. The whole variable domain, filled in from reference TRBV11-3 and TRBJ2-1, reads EAGVVQSPRYKIIEKKQPVAFWCNPISGHNTLYWYLQNLGQGPELLIRYENEEAVDDSQLPKDRFSAERLKGVDSTLKIQPAELGDSAVYLCASSPGGTSGYNEQFFGPGTRLTVL.

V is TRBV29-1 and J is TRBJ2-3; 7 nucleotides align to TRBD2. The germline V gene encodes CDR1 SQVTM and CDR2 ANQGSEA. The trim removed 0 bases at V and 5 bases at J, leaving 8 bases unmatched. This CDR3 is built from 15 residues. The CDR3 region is CSVEEGLAGVDTQYF. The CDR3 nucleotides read TGCAGCGTTGAAGAGGGTTTGGCGGGAGTAGATACGCAGTATTTT.

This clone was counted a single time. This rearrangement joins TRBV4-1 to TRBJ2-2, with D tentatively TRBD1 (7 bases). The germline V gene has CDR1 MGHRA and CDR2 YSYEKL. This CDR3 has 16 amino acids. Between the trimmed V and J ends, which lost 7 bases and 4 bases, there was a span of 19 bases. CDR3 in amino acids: CASTQGGAGSTGELFF. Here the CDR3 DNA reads TGCGCCAGCACCCAGGGGGGTGCGGGGAGCACCGGGGAGCTGTTTTTT.

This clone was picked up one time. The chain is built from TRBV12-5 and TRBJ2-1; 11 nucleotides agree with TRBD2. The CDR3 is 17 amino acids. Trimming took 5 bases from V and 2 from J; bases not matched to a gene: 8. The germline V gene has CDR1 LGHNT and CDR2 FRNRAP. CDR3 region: CASGPRASGGPYNEQFF. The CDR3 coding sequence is TGTGCTAGTGGTCCACGAGCTAGCGGGGGGCCCTACAATGAGCAGTTCTTC.

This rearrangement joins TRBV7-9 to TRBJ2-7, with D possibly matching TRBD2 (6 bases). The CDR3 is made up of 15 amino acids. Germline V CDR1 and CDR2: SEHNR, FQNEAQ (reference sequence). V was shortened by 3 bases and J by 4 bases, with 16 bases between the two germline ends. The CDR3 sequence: CASSFDSGPTYEQYF. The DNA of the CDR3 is TGTGCCAGCAGCTTTGACAGCGGGCCGACTTACGAGCAGTACTTC.

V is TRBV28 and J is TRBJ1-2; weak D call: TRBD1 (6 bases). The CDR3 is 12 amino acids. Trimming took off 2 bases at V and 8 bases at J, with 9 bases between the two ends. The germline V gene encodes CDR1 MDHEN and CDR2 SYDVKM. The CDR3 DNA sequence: TGTGCCAGCAGTTTACGGGGGGCCGGCTACACCTTC. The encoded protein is CASSLRGAGYTF.

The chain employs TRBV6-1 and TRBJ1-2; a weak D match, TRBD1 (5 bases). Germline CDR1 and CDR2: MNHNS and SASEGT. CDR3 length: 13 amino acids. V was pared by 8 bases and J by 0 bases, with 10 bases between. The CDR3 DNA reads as TGTGCCAGCGGCAGGGCCCCTAACTATGGCTACACCTTC. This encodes CASGRAPNYGYTF.

This CDR3 reads CASSFPGTSGETYEQYF. CDR3 in DNA: TGCGCCAGCAGCTTTCCCGGGACTAGCGGGGAGACCTACGAGCAGTACTTC. This chain connects TRBV5-1 to TRBJ2-7; TRBD2 matches at 13 bases. The V gene end was trimmed by 2 bases and the J gene end by 2 bases; junction bases not matched to a gene: 7. CDR1 and CDR2 (germline): SGHRS, YFSETQ. CDR3 length: 17 amino acids.

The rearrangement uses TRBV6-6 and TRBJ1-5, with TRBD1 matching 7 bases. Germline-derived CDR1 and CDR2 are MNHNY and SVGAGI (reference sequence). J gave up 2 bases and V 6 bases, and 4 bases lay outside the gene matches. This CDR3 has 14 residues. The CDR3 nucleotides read TGTGCCAGCAGCCAAGGACAGGGCAATCAGCCCCAGCATTTT. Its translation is CASSQGQGNQPQHF.

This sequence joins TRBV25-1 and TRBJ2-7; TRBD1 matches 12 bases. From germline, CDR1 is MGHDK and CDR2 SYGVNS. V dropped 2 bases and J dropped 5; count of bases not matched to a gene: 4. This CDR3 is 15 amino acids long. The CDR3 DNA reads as TGTGCCAGCAGTGAAGCGGGGACAGGGGGCGACGAGCAGTACTTC. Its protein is CASSEAGTGGDEQYF.

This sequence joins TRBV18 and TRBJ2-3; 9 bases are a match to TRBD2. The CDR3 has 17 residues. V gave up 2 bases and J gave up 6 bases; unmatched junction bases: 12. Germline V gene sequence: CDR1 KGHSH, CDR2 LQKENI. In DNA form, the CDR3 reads TGTGCCAGCTCACCATGGCCAGCGGGGGGACTTGGGGATACGCAGTATTTT. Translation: CASSPWPAGGLGDTQYF.

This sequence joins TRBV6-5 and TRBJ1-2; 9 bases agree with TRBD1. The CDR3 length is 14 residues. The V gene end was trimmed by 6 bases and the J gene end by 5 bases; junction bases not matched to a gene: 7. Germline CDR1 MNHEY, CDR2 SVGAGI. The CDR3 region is CASRTTGGGYGYTF. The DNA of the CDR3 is TGTGCCAGCAGGACCACAGGGGGCGGATATGGCTACACCTTC.

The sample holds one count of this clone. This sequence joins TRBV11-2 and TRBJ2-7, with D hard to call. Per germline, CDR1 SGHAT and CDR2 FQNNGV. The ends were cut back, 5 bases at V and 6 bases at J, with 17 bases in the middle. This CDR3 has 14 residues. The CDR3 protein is CASSPLGPDAEQYF. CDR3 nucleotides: TGTGCCAGCAGCCCACTGGGCCCCGACGCCGAGCAGTACTTC.

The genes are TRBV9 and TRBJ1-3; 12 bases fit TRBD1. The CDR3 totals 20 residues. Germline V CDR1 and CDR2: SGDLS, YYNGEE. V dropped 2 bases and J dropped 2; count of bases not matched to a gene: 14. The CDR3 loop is CASSVAGGTGGSFTGNTIYF. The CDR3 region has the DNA TGTGCCAGCAGCGTTGCTGGGGGGACAGGGGGCAGTTTTACTGGAAACACCATATATTTT. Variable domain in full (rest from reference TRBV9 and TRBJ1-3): DSGVTQTPKHLITATGQRVTLRCSPRSGDLSVYWYQQSLDQGLQFLIQYYNGEERAKGNILERFSAQQFPDLHSELNLSSLELGDSALYFCASSVAGGTGGSFTGNTIYFGEGSWLTVV.